This TCR beta chain was recorded in a study of blood T cell repertoires in COVID-19. Looking at the study overall: The samples span acute and convalescent COVID-19 from the United States, Italy and Spain. T cells, B-cell-depleted T cells, or PBMCs provided the cDNA or gDNA that served as material.

In the study's own analysis: Researchers report that nucleated cell counts were estimated from reference gene primer amplification. The method was immunoSEQ multiplex PCR; TCRdb's version includes in-frame clones alone and lacks a portion of them. V and J calls and clone size are copied from that table; D and trimming were computed from the DNA. The table has about 310,000 clones, about nine tenths seen once. V lost 11 bases, J lost 6 bases, and 12 bases stayed unmatched. The CDR3 covers 13 residues. Looked up from germline, CDR1 is SGHNT and CDR2 is YENEEA. The chain uses TRBV11-3 and TRBJ1-1; TRBD1 matches 7 bases. This TCR was recovered from a man over 45 with active or convalescent COVID-19. Specimen: peripheral blood. CDR3 residues: CAGDRGGCAEAFF. The CDR3 nucleotides are TGTGCCGGGGATAGAGGGGGCTGTGCTGAAGCTTTCTTT.